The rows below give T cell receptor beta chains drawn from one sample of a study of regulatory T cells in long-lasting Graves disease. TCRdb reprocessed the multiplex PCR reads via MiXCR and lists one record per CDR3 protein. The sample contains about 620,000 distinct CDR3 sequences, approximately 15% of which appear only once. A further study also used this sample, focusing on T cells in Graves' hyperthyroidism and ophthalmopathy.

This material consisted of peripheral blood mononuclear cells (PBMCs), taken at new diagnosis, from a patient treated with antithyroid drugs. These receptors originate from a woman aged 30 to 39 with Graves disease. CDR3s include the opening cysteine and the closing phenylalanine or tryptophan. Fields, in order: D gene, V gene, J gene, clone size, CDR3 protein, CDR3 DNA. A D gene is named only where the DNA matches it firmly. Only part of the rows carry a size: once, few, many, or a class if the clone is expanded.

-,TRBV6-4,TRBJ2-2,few,CASSDSNPSVELFF,TGTGCCAGCAGTGACTCGAACCCGTCCGTGGAGCTGTTTTTT
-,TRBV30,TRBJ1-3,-,CAWRVSGNTIYF,TGTGCCTGGAGAGTTTCTGGAAACACCATATATTTT
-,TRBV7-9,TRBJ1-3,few,CASSLEPSGNTIYF,TGTGCCAGCAGCTTAGAGCCTTCTGGAAACACCATATATTTT
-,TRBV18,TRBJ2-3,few,CASSPRNTGREDTQYF,TGTGCCAGCTCACCTCGGAACACAGGGCGTGAAGATACGCAGTATTTT
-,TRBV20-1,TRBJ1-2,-,CSFPFGGGQANYGYTF,TGCAGTTTCCCCTTTGGGGGGGGACAAGCTAACTATGGCTACACCTTC
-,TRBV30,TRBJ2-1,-,CAWSLRGPTYGKRSTNNEQFF,TGTGCCTGGAGCCTTCGGGGACCAACCTATGGAAAGCGGAGCACAAACAATGAGCAGTTCTTC
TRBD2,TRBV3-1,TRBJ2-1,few,CASSQDVGLAGWNEQFF,TGTGCCAGCAGCCAAGACGTAGGACTAGCCGGGTGGAATGAGCAGTTCTTC
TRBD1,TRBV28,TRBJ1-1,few,CASYGGTGGRTEAFF,TGTGCCAGCTATGGTGGGACAGGGGGTAGGACTGAAGCTTTCTTT
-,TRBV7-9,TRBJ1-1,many,CASSLAKGGNTEAFF,TGTGCCAGCAGCTTAGCGAAAGGGGGGAACACTGAAGCTTTCTTT
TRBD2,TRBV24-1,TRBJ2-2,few,CATSDFSGRSNTGELFF,TGTGCCACCAGTGATTTCAGCGGGAGGTCGAACACCGGGGAGCTGTTTTTT
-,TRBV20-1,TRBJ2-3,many,CSAPHTDTQYF,TGCAGTGCTCCTCACACAGATACGCAGTATTTT
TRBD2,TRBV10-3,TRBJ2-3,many,CAITPGQGLAGGLDTQYF,TGTGCCATCACCCCGGGACAGGGACTAGCGGGAGGATTAGATACGCAGTATTTT
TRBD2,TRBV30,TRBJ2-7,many,CAWSIGLAGVNEQYF,TGTGCCTGGAGTATAGGTCTAGCGGGAGTTAACGAGCAGTACTTC
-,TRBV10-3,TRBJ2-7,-,CAISVGERGSYEQYF,TGTGCCATCAGTGTCGGGGAACGGGGCTCCTACGAGCAGTACTTC
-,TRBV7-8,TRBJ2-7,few,CASSLGQPIEPYEQYF,TGTGCCAGCAGCTTAGGACAGCCCATAGAGCCCTACGAGCAGTACTTC
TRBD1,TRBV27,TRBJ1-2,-,CASSSSLDRVGYGYTF,TGTGCCAGCAGCTCCTCCCTGGACAGGGTAGGCTATGGCTACACCTTC
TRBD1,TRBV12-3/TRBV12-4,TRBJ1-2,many,CASSHDRDRGKYGYTF,TGTGCCAGCAGCCACGACAGGGACAGGGGAAAATATGGCTACACCTTC
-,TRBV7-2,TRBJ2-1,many,CASSLEEYREGFF,TGTGCCAGCAGCTTAGAGGAGTACAGGGAGGGGTTCTTC
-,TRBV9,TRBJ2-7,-,CASSVEAGPTYEQYF,TGTGCCAGCAGCGTAGAAGCGGGCCCCACCTACGAGCAGTACTTC
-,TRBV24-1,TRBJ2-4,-,CATSDPLGNIQYF,TGTGCCACCAGTGATCCCCTAGGAAACATTCAGTACTTC
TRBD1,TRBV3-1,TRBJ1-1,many,CASSRDSVNTEAFF,TGTGCCAGCAGCCGGGACAGCGTGAACACTGAAGCTTTCTTT
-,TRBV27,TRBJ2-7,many,CASRYSGNGRFYEQYF,TGTGCCAGCCGTTACTCGGGGAACGGCCGCTTCTACGAGCAGTACTTC
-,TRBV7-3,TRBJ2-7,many,CASSLTSDTYEQYF,TGTGCCAGCAGCTTAACATCGGACACATACGAGCAGTACTTC
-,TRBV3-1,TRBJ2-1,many,CASSRERGSGLNNEQFF,TGTGCCAGCAGCCGTGAACGTGGAAGTGGACTAAACAATGAGCAGTTCTTC
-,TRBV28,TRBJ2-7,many,CASSGTGTGLGGEQYF,TGTGCCAGCAGCGGTACCGGGACTGGGTTGGGTGGGGAGCAGTACTTC
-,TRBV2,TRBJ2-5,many,CASCHRMETQYF,TGTGCCAGCTGTCACAGGATGGAGACCCAGTACTTC
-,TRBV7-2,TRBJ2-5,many,CASSLGVQGRDKETQYF,TGTGCCAGCAGCTTAGGAGTACAGGGGAGGGACAAAGAGACCCAGTACTTC
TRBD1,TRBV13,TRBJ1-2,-,CASSLTGVFGYTF,TGTGCCAGCAGCTTGACAGGGGTATTCGGCTACACCTTC
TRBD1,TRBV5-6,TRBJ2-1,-,CASSSQDRWDEQFF,TGTGCCAGCAGTTCGCAGGACAGGTGGGATGAGCAGTTCTTC
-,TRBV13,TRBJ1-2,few,CASSQQGNDGYTF,TGTGCCAGCAGCCAACAGGGAAACGATGGCTACACCTTC
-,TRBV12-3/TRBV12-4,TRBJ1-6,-,CASSPAGRLAPLHF,TGTGCCAGCAGTCCCGCTGGACGGCTTGCTCCCCTCCACTTT
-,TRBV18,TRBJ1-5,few,CASSPGTGRNQPQHF,TGTGCCAGCTCACCAGGTACAGGGCGGAATCAGCCCCAGCATTTT
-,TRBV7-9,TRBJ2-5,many,CASNPAQYQETQYF,TGTGCCAGCAACCCCGCCCAGTACCAAGAGACCCAGTACTTC
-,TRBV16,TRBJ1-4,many,CASSRNRATNEKLFF,TGTGCCAGCAGCCGGAACAGGGCAACTAATGAAAAACTGTTTTTT
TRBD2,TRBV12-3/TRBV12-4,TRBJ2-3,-,CASSSAGWSAGDTQYF,TGTGCCAGCAGTTCAGCGGGATGGTCGGCGGGGGATACGCAGTATTTT
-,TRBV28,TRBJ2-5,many,CASSFGAVQETQYF,TGTGCCAGCAGTTTCGGGGCAGTTCAAGAGACCCAGTACTTC
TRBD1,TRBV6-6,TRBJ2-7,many,CASSYSGTGVNEQYF,TGTGCCAGCAGTTACTCGGGGACAGGGGTAAACGAGCAGTACTTC
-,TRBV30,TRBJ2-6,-,CAWSPGSPGANVLTF,TGTGCCTGGAGCCCGGGCTCTCCAGGGGCCAACGTCCTGACTTTC
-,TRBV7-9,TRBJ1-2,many,CASSGANYGYTF,TGTGCCAGCAGCGGGGCCAACTATGGCTACACCTTC